This TCR beta chain was identified in a study of blood T cell repertoires in COVID-19 (dated by TCRdb to the early 2020s). Regarding the complete study: Samples covering the acute and convalescent phases of COVID-19 were provided by collaborators in the United States, Italy and Spain. The prospective study material was composed of cDNA or gDNA derived from T cells, B-cell-depleted T cells, or PBMCs. The dataset comprised deeply sampled blood TCRbeta repertoires from subjects exposed to, actively infected with, or recovered from COVID-19. The repertoires were released in a freely available public database meant as a resource for research on the immune response to SARS-CoV-2. Samples were obtained from the ongoing ImmuneRACE study (first 160 participants) and from 1,254 subjects provided by 6 global collaborators. A de-identified subject ID, COVID-19 status, age in years and sex were almost always included in the sample metadata. HLA class I and class II types, where available, came from metadata supplied by the sample provider rather than from assay-based typing. Results the study describes overall, beyond this receptor: Clinical and demographic metadata were provided uncurated, with the amount varying by source and participant.

The collaborating institutions used their own protocols to collect whole blood in K2EDTA tubes. For TCRbeta analysis, collaborators shipped samples in one of three forms: frozen whole blood, isolated PBMCs, or DNA extracted from either of those sample types. TCRbeta CDR3 regions were amplified from genomic DNA by means of the immunoSEQ Assay, a bias-controlled multiplex PCR. Under the source paper's analysis protocol: The number of nucleated cells in each sample was estimated from the amplification of reference gene primers within the assay. To quantify the absolute abundance of each unique TCRbeta CDR3 rearrangement, sequence reads were collapsed and filtered. For each sample, productive Simpson clonality was calculated by taking the square root of Simpson's diversity index across productive rearrangements. This is the immuneACCESS table as TCRdb keeps it, with only in-frame sequences that have V and J called. A part of the clones is gone; compared with another copy, unresolved V genes explain less than half, and the rest is unexplained. V and J calls and clone size come straight from that table; D and trimming were deduced from the DNA. The sample table shows under 100,000 clones, and around 85% are seen once. About 23% of the sample rests with the top ten.

Of note for this clone: What antigen it recognizes has not been identified. The record has no base qualities; no much larger clone is one base away.

This sequence originates from an elderly man with active or convalescent COVID-19. Sequenced material: peripheral blood.

This receptor has the CDR3 CASSLSLDRNTGELFF. In nucleotide form, the sequence is TGTGCCAGCAGTTTGTCCCTAGACAGGAACACCGGGGAGCTGTTTTTT. The chain was built from TRBV27 and TRBJ2-2; the best D guess is TRBD1, with 5 bases matching. Based on the germline V gene (reference sequence), the CDR1 and CDR2 sequences are MNHEY and SMNVEV. Trimming takes 3 bases from V and 1 base from J, and the germline ends sit 12 bases apart. Inclusive of the bounding cysteine and phenylalanine, the CDR3 is 16 residues long. This entry keeps only the CDR3 DNA: 48 bases, framed from base 1.